Listed below are T cell receptor beta chains from one sample, sequenced in a study of beta chain features in type 1 diabetes. Sequenced by immunoSEQ multiplex PCR; TCRdb stores in-frame clones only, minus some. The table has roughly 500,000 clones, over 25% seen once. Sequencing was done on a sample of naive CD4+ T cells from blood. The source of these receptors is a man between 18 and 29 years old in good health. Each CDR3 is given with its conserved first and last residue. A D gene is named only where the DNA matches it firmly. The size of a clone is reported for some rows only, either as once, few or many, or as a class for expanded clones.

v_call: TRBV27; d_call: TRBD1; clone_size: .; j_call: TRBJ1-5; cdr3_nt: TGTGCCAGCAGTCCAGACAGGGGGAAACAGCCCCAGCATTTT; cdr3_aa: CASSPDRGKQPQHF
v_call: TRBV4-3; d_call: .; clone_size: once; j_call: TRBJ2-7; cdr3_nt: TGCGCCAGCAGCCAAGGGCAATTGGGTTACGAGCAGTACTTC; cdr3_aa: CASSQGQLGYEQYF
v_call: TRBV15; d_call: .; clone_size: few; j_call: TRBJ2-7; cdr3_nt: TGTGCCACCAGTTCGGGTCGGCTTCGCCCCTACGAGCAGTACTTC; cdr3_aa: CATSSGRLRPYEQYF
v_call: TRBV28; d_call: .; clone_size: .; j_call: TRBJ2-1; cdr3_nt: TGTGCCAGCAACCCGACTTGGGATCTGGTCAATGAGCAGTTCTTC; cdr3_aa: CASNPTWDLVNEQFF
v_call: TRBV10-3; d_call: .; clone_size: few; j_call: TRBJ2-3; cdr3_nt: TGTGCCATCAGCGACATCACTAGCACAGATACGCAGTATTTT; cdr3_aa: CAISDITSTDTQYF
v_call: TRBV29-1; d_call: TRBD1; clone_size: once; j_call: TRBJ1-2; cdr3_nt: TGCAGCGGGGTCTGGACAGGGGAGCCGGAGGGCTACACCTTC; cdr3_aa: CSGVWTGEPEGYTF
v_call: TRBV10-3; d_call: .; clone_size: .; j_call: TRBJ2-7; cdr3_nt: TGTGCCAGCCAACCGGATTACTCCTACGAGCAGTACTTC; cdr3_aa: CASQPDYSYEQYF
v_call: TRBV25-1; d_call: .; clone_size: few; j_call: TRBJ2-4; cdr3_nt: TGTGCCAGCAGTGAATCAGGGGCGGGAGCCAAAAACATTCAGTACTTC; cdr3_aa: CASSESGAGAKNIQYF
v_call: TRBV9; d_call: TRBD1; clone_size: few; j_call: TRBJ2-1; cdr3_nt: TGTGCCAGCAGCGTAGGGACAGGGCCAGCCGGGCAGTTCTTC; cdr3_aa: CASSVGTGPAGQFF
v_call: TRBV5-1; d_call: .; clone_size: .; j_call: TRBJ2-1; cdr3_nt: TGCGCCAGCAGTCCCCGGGGACCCAGGGACGCTGAGCAGTTCTTC; cdr3_aa: CASSPRGPRDAEQFF
v_call: TRBV9; d_call: .; clone_size: .; j_call: TRBJ2-5; cdr3_nt: TGTGCCAGCAGCGTAGCTACAGGGAGGGAGACCCAGTACTTC; cdr3_aa: CASSVATGRETQYF
v_call: TRBV30; d_call: .; clone_size: few; j_call: TRBJ2-3; cdr3_nt: TGTGCCTGGGGAAGAGGAGATACGCAGTATTTT; cdr3_aa: CAWGRGDTQYF
v_call: TRBV10-3; d_call: TRBD2; clone_size: .; j_call: TRBJ2-1; cdr3_nt: TGTGCCATCAGCGGGGCGGGAGGAGGATACAATGAGCAGTTCTTC; cdr3_aa: CAISGAGGGYNEQFF
v_call: TRBV5-6; d_call: .; clone_size: .; j_call: TRBJ2-7; cdr3_nt: TGTGCCAGCAGCGAGGGGCCCTACGAGCAGTACTTC; cdr3_aa: CASSEGPYEQYF
v_call: TRBV2; d_call: .; clone_size: .; j_call: TRBJ2-7; cdr3_nt: TGTGCCAGCAGTGACAGGTACCTGTCCTACGAGCAGTACTTC; cdr3_aa: CASSDRYLSYEQYF
v_call: TRBV5-6; d_call: .; clone_size: .; j_call: TRBJ2-7; cdr3_nt: TGTGCCAGCAGCTTGGAGGGACACATCTACGAGCAGTACTTC; cdr3_aa: CASSLEGHIYEQYF
v_call: TRBV25-1; d_call: .; clone_size: .; j_call: TRBJ2-1; cdr3_nt: TGTGCCAGCAGTGAGAGGGCTAGCGTTGAGCAGTTCTTC; cdr3_aa: CASSERASVEQFF
v_call: TRBV7-2; d_call: .; clone_size: .; j_call: TRBJ2-1; cdr3_nt: TGTGCCAGCAGCGGAAGCCAGCGGGCCTACAATGAGCAGTTCTTC; cdr3_aa: CASSGSQRAYNEQFF
v_call: TRBV29-1; d_call: TRBD2; clone_size: .; j_call: TRBJ2-1; cdr3_nt: TGCAGCGTTGGGGGGGGCTCCTACAATGAGCAGTTCTTC; cdr3_aa: CSVGGGSYNEQFF
v_call: TRBV10-3; d_call: .; clone_size: .; j_call: TRBJ2-7; cdr3_nt: TGTGCCATCAGGGGGAGCGGAGGGACTTCTACCTACGAGCAGTACTTC; cdr3_aa: CAIRGSGGTSTYEQYF
v_call: TRBV2; d_call: .; clone_size: .; j_call: TRBJ2-1; cdr3_nt: TGTGCCAGCAATCGGGAACCAGAGCAGTTCTTC; cdr3_aa: CASNREPEQFF
v_call: TRBV11-2; d_call: TRBD2; clone_size: few; j_call: TRBJ2-3; cdr3_nt: TGTGCCAGCAGCTTATCCGTATCGGGAGGCGGTACAGATACGCAGTATTTT; cdr3_aa: CASSLSVSGGGTDTQYF
v_call: TRBV7-9; d_call: .; clone_size: .; j_call: TRBJ2-1; cdr3_nt: TGTGCCAGCAGCCCGGCCTCCTACAATGAGCAGTTCTTC; cdr3_aa: CASSPASYNEQFF
v_call: TRBV15; d_call: TRBD1; clone_size: once; j_call: TRBJ1-5; cdr3_nt: TGTGCCACCAGCAGTCCACAGGGGGCAAGCAATCAGCCCCAGCATTTT; cdr3_aa: CATSSPQGASNQPQHF
v_call: TRBV7-2; d_call: TRBD2; clone_size: few; j_call: TRBJ2-5; cdr3_nt: TGTGCCAGCAGCCGCGGACTAGCGGGAGAGACCCAGTACTTC; cdr3_aa: CASSRGLAGETQYF
v_call: TRBV7-2; d_call: .; clone_size: .; j_call: TRBJ2-3; cdr3_nt: TGTGCCAGCAGCCACCTAGGGCCCCAAGATACGCAGTATTTT; cdr3_aa: CASSHLGPQDTQYF
v_call: TRBV18; d_call: .; clone_size: .; j_call: TRBJ2-5; cdr3_nt: TGTGCCAGCTCACCCCTCGGGGAGACCCAGTACTTC; cdr3_aa: CASSPLGETQYF
v_call: TRBV29-1; d_call: .; clone_size: few; j_call: TRBJ1-1; cdr3_nt: TGCAGCGTTGAACAGTCAGACACTGAAGCTTTCTTT; cdr3_aa: CSVEQSDTEAFF
v_call: TRBV19; d_call: .; clone_size: few; j_call: TRBJ2-2; cdr3_nt: TGTGCCAGTAGTCCCCTGGGACGGAAGAACACCGGGGAGCTGTTTTTT; cdr3_aa: CASSPLGRKNTGELFF
v_call: TRBV13; d_call: .; clone_size: few; j_call: TRBJ2-4; cdr3_nt: TGTGCCAGCAGCTTAGGCGACAGGACATTAGCCAAAAACATTCAGTACTTC; cdr3_aa: CASSLGDRTLAKNIQYF
v_call: TRBV7-6; d_call: .; clone_size: .; j_call: TRBJ2-1; cdr3_nt: TGTGCCAGCAGCTTAGACGTGGGAGCACAGTTCTTC; cdr3_aa: CASSLDVGAQFF
v_call: TRBV15; d_call: TRBD1; clone_size: .; j_call: TRBJ1-5; cdr3_nt: TGTGCCACCAGCAGGTCCCCTACAGGGGGCGGCCCCCAGCATTTT; cdr3_aa: CATSRSPTGGGPQHF
v_call: TRBV5-1; d_call: .; clone_size: .; j_call: TRBJ2-5; cdr3_nt: TGCGCCAGCAGCTTGACAGTTCAGCAAGAGACCCAGTACTTC; cdr3_aa: CASSLTVQQETQYF
v_call: TRBV30; d_call: .; clone_size: .; j_call: TRBJ2-6; cdr3_nt: TGTGCCTGGAGTGACAGACGCTCTGGGGCCAACGTCCTGACTTTC; cdr3_aa: CAWSDRRSGANVLTF
v_call: TRBV5-6; d_call: .; clone_size: .; j_call: TRBJ2-2; cdr3_nt: TGTGCCAGCATGGGAGACCCGAACACCGGGGAGCTGTTTTTT; cdr3_aa: CASMGDPNTGELFF
v_call: TRBV7-9; d_call: .; clone_size: few; j_call: TRBJ2-5; cdr3_nt: TGTGCCAGCAGCCCCGGGGACATCAGTCAAGAGACCCAGTACTTC; cdr3_aa: CASSPGDISQETQYF
v_call: TRBV29-1; d_call: TRBD2; clone_size: few; j_call: TRBJ2-4; cdr3_nt: TGCAGCGTTGAAGATCCGAGCGGGGTAGCCAAAAACATTCAGTACTTC; cdr3_aa: CSVEDPSGVAKNIQYF
v_call: TRBV4-3; d_call: .; clone_size: .; j_call: TRBJ2-3; cdr3_nt: TGCGCCAGCAGCCAAGATTTCTCGGGGGATACGCAGTATTTT; cdr3_aa: CASSQDFSGDTQYF
v_call: TRBV11-2; d_call: .; clone_size: few; j_call: TRBJ2-1; cdr3_nt: TGTGCCAGCAGCTTAGGGTGGGAGATTAAGAATGAGCAGTTCTTC; cdr3_aa: CASSLGWEIKNEQFF
v_call: TRBV5-1; d_call: .; clone_size: few; j_call: TRBJ2-7; cdr3_nt: TGCGCCAGCAGCTTGACAGGGACGTACGAGCAGTACTTC; cdr3_aa: CASSLTGTYEQYF
v_call: TRBV9; d_call: .; clone_size: few; j_call: TRBJ2-2; cdr3_nt: TGTGCCAGCAGCGTATGGTTCGACACCGGGGAGCTGTTTTTT; cdr3_aa: CASSVWFDTGELFF
v_call: TRBV7-8; d_call: .; clone_size: .; j_call: TRBJ2-3; cdr3_nt: TGTGCCAGCAGCCCGGGGACAGATACGCAGTATTTT; cdr3_aa: CASSPGTDTQYF